These 25 T cell receptor beta chains came from one sample sequenced in a study of graft-versus-host responses after intestinal transplantation. Their target antigens are unknown. Produced via immunoSEQ multiplex PCR; TCRdb's table is partial and in-frame only. Of some 110,000 clones detected, roughly nine tenths appear once; the ten largest clones hold about 0.25%. Material: unstimulated CD4+ T cells sorted from spleen or lymph node cells, obtained before transplant. The receptor set was obtained from a human donor who was the organ donor for an intestinal transplant.

The V gene is TRBV19, the J gene TRBJ2-1; no clear D. The ends were cut back, 4 bases at V and 6 bases at J, with 4 bases in the middle. The germline V gene encodes CDR1 LNHDA and CDR2 SQIVND (reference sequence). The CDR3 is 11 residues long. As DNA, the CDR3 is TGTGCCAGTAGTACGATCAATGAGCAGTTCTTC. It codes for CASSTINEQFF.

The CDR3 region has the DNA TGTGCCAGTAGTACTAGCGGGCTCGCCTACAATGAGCAGTTCTTC. This encodes CASSTSGLAYNEQFF. The V call is TRBV19, the J call TRBJ2-1; 8 bases line up with TRBD2. With 4 bases clipped from V and 2 bases from J, the junction kept 4 bases outside the gene matches. The CDR3 spans 15 residues. Germline lookup yields CDR1 LNHDA and CDR2 SQIVND (reference sequence).

This clone was observed a single time. The J gene is TRBJ1-2, the V gene TRBV5-1; 11 bases map to TRBD1. Germline V gene data show CDR1 as SGHRS and CDR2 as YFSETQ. J was trimmed by 8 bases and V by 5 bases; bases with no gene match: 17. The length of the CDR3 is 17 residues. The CDR3 coding sequence is TGCGCCAGCAGTTCAATTCTGGACAGGGGGCTGTATCGAGGCTACACCTTC. Its translation is CASSSILDRGLYRGYTF.

The V call is TRBV6-5, the J call TRBJ1-2; 7 bases fit TRBD1. The CDR3 is 15 residues long. Per germline, CDR1 MNHEY and CDR2 SVGAGI. Unmatched junction bases numbered 10, after V lost 7 bases and J lost 2 bases. This CDR3 is CASTRGGGANYGYTF. The CDR3 DNA sequence: TGTGCCAGCACTAGGGGAGGGGGCGCGAACTATGGCTACACCTTC.

The genes are TRBV9 and TRBJ2-2, with D hard to call. Germline CDR1 SGDLS, CDR2 YYNGEE. Trimming pared 0 bases from V and 2 bases from J, leaving 5 bases between. CDR3 length: 14 residues. CDR3 in amino acids: CASSVGLNTGELFF. The CDR3 DNA is TGTGCCAGCAGCGTAGGACTTAACACCGGGGAGCTGTTTTTT.

This chain links TRBV7-9 with TRBJ2-3, with a weak D call TRBD2 (5 bases). V lost 2 bases to trimming and J lost 3 bases, with 15 bases between them. The germline gives CDR1 SEHNR, CDR2 FQNEAQ (reference sequence). This CDR3 is 16 amino acids long. Written as DNA, the CDR3 is TGTGCCAGCAGCTTACGGAAGGGATCGGGGACAGATACGCAGTATTTT. Protein: CASSLRKGSGTDTQYF.

The chain couples TRBV21-1 to TRBJ2-7; the DNA was not compared with TRBD1, the D call given in the table. TRBV21-1 represents a pseudogene. The CDR3 is 18 amino acids. The CDR3 bases are TGTGCCAGCAGCAAATTGCAGACCCCCGGGACAGGGGGCTACGAGCAGTACTTC. This gives the protein CASSKLQTPGTGGYEQYF.

J is TRBJ2-2 and V is TRBV7-6; tentatively, D is TRBD1 (6 bases). The CDR3 spans 15 residues. From germline, CDR1 is SGHVS and CDR2 FNYEAQ. V dropped 1 base and J dropped 0 bases, with 6 bases sitting between them. CDR3 nucleotides: TGTGCCAGCAGCTTAGGGACAGCGAACACCGGGGAGCTGTTTTTT. Translating gives CASSLGTANTGELFF.

The chain recombines TRBV27 with TRBJ2-3; 9 nucleotides agree with TRBD2. The germline V gene has CDR1 MNHEY and CDR2 SMNVEV (reference sequence). This CDR3 has 13 residues. The ends lost 2 bases at V and 14 bases at J; junction bases unmatched: 8. The CDR3 nucleotides are TGTGCCAGCAGTTTACGGCGGGAGGGCCCGTGGTATTTT. Its translation: CASSLRREGPWYF.

The J gene is TRBJ2-1, the V gene TRBV9, with D possibly matching TRBD2 (5 bases). Between the trimmed V and J ends, which lost 4 bases and 4 bases, there was a span of 18 bases. Germline values: CDR1 SGDLS, CDR2 YYNGEE. The CDR3 has 16 amino acids. CDR3 sequence: CASSFRVAYGYNEQFF. The CDR3 DNA is TGTGCCAGCAGCTTTCGGGTAGCGTATGGGTACAATGAGCAGTTCTTC.

The chain has TRBV6-5 and TRBJ2-7; D ambiguous. The CDR3 runs 13 residues. Germline V gene sequence: CDR1 MNHEY, CDR2 SVGAGI. V dropped 0 bases and J dropped 3 bases, with 6 bases sitting between them. CDR3 amino acids: CASSYSGLYEQYF. The CDR3 coding sequence is TGTGCCAGCAGTTACTCGGGCCTCTACGAGCAGTACTTC.

The J gene is TRBJ1-2, the V gene TRBV5-8; TRBD1 might be the D (5 bases). The CDR3 is 18 residues long. CDR1 and CDR2 from the germline V gene are SGHTS and YDEGEE. Between the trimmed V and J ends, which lost 1 base and 8 bases, there was a span of 27 bases. The CDR3 DNA reads as TGTGCCAGCAGCTTGATGTACGGTGACAGCCACGGAGTTTCGGGCTACACCTTC. Translation: CASSLMYGDSHGVSGYTF.

Written as DNA, the CDR3 is TGCGCCAGCAGCGGATCGGACAGGGGCCGATACGAGCAGTACTTC. The encoded protein is CASSGSDRGRYEQYF. J is TRBJ2-7 and V is TRBV5-1, with TRBD1 matching over 9 bases. CDR3 size: 15 residues. Trimming at V came to 4 bases and at J to 4 bases, leaving 9 bases not matched to a gene. Looked up from germline, CDR1 is SGHRS and CDR2 is YFSETQ.

The chain couples TRBV5-1 to TRBJ1-2; D possibly corresponds to TRBD1 (5 bases). V gave up 4 bases and J gave up 0 bases, with 13 bases separating them. The germline CDR1 and CDR2 sequences are SGHRS and YFSETQ. This CDR3 spans 15 amino acids. CDR3 bases: TGCGCCAGCAGCACGGATTGGGGCGCTAACTATGGCTACACCTTC. Protein product: CASSTDWGANYGYTF.

This rearrangement joins TRBV5-1 to TRBJ1-2; a possible D gene is TRBD1 (5 bases). CDR1 and CDR2 (germline): SGHRS, YFSETQ. V lost 3 bases and J lost 0, with 12 bases in between. There are 15 residues in the CDR3. CDR3 loop: CASSSRQKSNYGYTF. CDR3 coding DNA: TGCGCCAGCAGCTCCAGACAGAAATCTAACTATGGCTACACCTTC.

The rearrangement links TRBV5-4 to TRBJ2-2; D is unresolved. Trimming removed 0 bases from V and 6 bases from J, with 9 bases in between. The CDR3 is 14 residues long. Per germline, CDR1 SGHNT and CDR2 YYREEE (reference sequence). In nucleotides, the CDR3 is TGTGCCAGCAGCTTGGTCCAGTCGGCCGGGGAGCTGTTTTTT. It yields the protein CASSLVQSAGELFF.

The chain is built from TRBV9 and TRBJ1-5, with D maybe TRBD1 (5 bases). V gave up 4 bases and J gave up 4 bases, with 12 bases separating them. The germline gives CDR1 SGDLS, CDR2 YYNGEE. This CDR3 region has 14 residues. CDR3 nucleotides: TGTGCCAGCAGCTGGGACGGACGGAATCAGCCCCAGCATTTT. Protein: CASSWDGRNQPQHF.

The chain links TRBV4-1 to TRBJ1-1; tentative D call: TRBD1 (5 bases). Trimming shortened V by 3 bases and J by 1 base, and 15 bases separated the two germline ends. The CDR3 is 16 amino acids. The germline V gene encodes CDR1 MGHRA and CDR2 YSYEKL. CDR3 sequence: CASSQSTGGPNTEAFF. The CDR3 nucleotides read TGCGCCAGCAGCCAGTCCACGGGGGGACCGAACACTGAAGCTTTCTTT.

The CDR3 DNA reads as TGTGCCGCCCCTTCCTACGGGACTAGCGGGAATGAGCAGTTCTTC. It codes for CAAPSYGTSGNEQFF. The chain has TRBV2 and TRBJ2-1; 12 bases are a match to TRBD2. Unmatched junction bases numbered 12, after V lost 11 bases and J lost 7 bases. The CDR3 is 15 amino acids. Germline V lookup: CDR1 SNHLY, CDR2 FYNNEI.

This chain joins TRBV7-2 and TRBJ1-2; the D gene is possibly TRBD1 (5 bases). CDR3 size: 14 residues. The germline V gene encodes CDR1 SGHTA and CDR2 FQGNSA. The ends were cut back, 1 base at V and 4 bases at J, with 10 bases in the middle. In DNA form, the CDR3 reads TGTGCCAGCAGCTTAGATGCCGGGGCCTATGGCTACACCTTC. As protein: CASSLDAGAYGYTF. The full variable domain, its missing parts supplied by reference TRBV7-2 and TRBJ1-2, is GAGVSQSPSNKVTEKGKDVELRCDPISGHTALYWYRQSLGQGLEFLIYFQGNSAPDKSGLPSDRFSAERTGGSVSTLTIQRTQQEDSAVYLCASSLDAGAYGYTFGSGTRLTVV.

J is TRBJ2-3 and V is TRBV6-5; D possibly corresponds to TRBD2 (5 bases). Germline V lookup: CDR1 MNHEY, CDR2 SVGAGI. This CDR3 has 14 amino acids. V dropped 6 bases and J dropped 6 bases, with 16 bases sitting between them. The CDR3 bases are TGTGCCAGCAGCCCCTCGGGGATGAGGGATACGCAGTATTTT. Amino acids: CASSPSGMRDTQYF.

V gene TRBV15 combines with J gene TRBJ1-1, with a weak D call TRBD1 (5 bases). Germline V gene sequence: CDR1 LNHNV, CDR2 YYDKDF (reference sequence). There are 16 residues in the CDR3. V dropped 3 bases and J dropped 3 bases, with 17 bases sitting between them. The DNA of the CDR3 is TGTGCCACCAGCAGGTATCAGGGAAGGAGGGACACTGAAGCTTTCTTT. It translates to CATSRYQGRRDTEAFF.

The J gene is TRBJ2-1, the V gene TRBV11-2; 12 bases line up with TRBD2. The germline V gene has CDR1 SGHAT and CDR2 FQNNGV. The CDR3 is 17 residues long. The trim removed 6 bases at V and 9 bases at J, leaving 15 bases unmatched. The chain's CDR3 is CASRLTRLAGERGEQFF. In nucleotides, the CDR3 is TGTGCCAGCAGGCTAACAAGACTAGCGGGAGAACGAGGTGAGCAGTTCTTC.

The chain recombines TRBV27 with TRBJ2-7; 9 positions match TRBD2. Losses at the gene ends were 2 bases for V and 3 bases for J; bases not matched to a gene: 11. The CDR3 has 17 residues. Germline-derived CDR1 and CDR2 are MNHEY and SMNVEV (reference sequence). The CDR3 sequence is CASSLAPTSGDDYEQYF. The DNA of the CDR3 is TGTGCCAGCAGTTTAGCCCCGACTAGCGGAGATGACTACGAGCAGTACTTC.

The chain recombines TRBV28 with TRBJ2-7; TRBD1 matches 7 bases. Trimming removed 4 bases from V and 2 bases from J; junction bases left unmatched: 8. CDR3 size: 15 residues. Per the germline V gene, CDR1 is MDHEN and CDR2 is SYDVKM. The CDR3 DNA reads TGTGCCAGCAGTTCACCGGGACAGCTTCCCTACGAGCAGTACTTC. It translates to CASSSPGQLPYEQYF. Full variable domain (outside the CDR3, taken from reference TRBV28 and TRBJ2-7): DVKVTQSSRYLVKRTGEKVFLECVQDMDHENMFWYRQDPGLGLRLIYFSYDVKMKEKGDIPEGYSVSREKKERFSLILESASTNQTSMYLCASSSPGQLPYEQYFGPGTRLTVT.